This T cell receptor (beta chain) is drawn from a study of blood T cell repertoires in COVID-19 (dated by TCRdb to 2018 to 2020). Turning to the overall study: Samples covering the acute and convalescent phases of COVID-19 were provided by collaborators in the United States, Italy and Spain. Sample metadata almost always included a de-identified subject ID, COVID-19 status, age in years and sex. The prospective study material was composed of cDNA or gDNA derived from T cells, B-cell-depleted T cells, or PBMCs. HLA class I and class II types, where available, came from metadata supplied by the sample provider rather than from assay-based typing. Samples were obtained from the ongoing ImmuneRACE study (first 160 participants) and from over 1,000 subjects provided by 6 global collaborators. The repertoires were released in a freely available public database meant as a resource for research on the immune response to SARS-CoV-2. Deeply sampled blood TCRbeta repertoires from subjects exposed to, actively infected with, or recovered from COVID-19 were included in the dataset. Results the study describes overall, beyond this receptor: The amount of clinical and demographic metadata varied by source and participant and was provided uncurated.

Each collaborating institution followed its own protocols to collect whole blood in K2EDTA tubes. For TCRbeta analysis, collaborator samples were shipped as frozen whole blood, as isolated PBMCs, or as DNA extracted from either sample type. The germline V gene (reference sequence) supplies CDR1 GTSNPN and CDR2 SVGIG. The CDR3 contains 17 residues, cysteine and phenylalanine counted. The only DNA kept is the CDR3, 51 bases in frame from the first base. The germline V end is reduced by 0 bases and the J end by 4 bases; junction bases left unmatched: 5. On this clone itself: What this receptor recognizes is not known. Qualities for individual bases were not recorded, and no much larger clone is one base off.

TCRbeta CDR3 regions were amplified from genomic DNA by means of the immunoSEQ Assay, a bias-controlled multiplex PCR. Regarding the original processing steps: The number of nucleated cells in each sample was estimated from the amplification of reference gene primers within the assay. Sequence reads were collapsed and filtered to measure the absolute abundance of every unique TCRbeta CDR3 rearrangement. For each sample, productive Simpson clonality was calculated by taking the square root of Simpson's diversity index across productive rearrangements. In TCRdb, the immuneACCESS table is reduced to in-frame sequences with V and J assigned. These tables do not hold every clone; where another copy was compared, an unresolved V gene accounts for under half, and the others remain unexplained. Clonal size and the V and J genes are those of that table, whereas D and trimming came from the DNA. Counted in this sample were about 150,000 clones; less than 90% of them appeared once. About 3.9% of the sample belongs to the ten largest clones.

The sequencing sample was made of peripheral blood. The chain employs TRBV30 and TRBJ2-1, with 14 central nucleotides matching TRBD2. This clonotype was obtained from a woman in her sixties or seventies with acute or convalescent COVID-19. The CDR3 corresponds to CAWSVSRTSGGYNEQFF. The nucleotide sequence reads TGTGCCTGGAGTGTCTCCCGGACTAGCGGGGGGTACAATGAGCAGTTCTTC.